This T cell receptor (beta chain) stems from a study of OX40 agonist ivuxolimab in advanced cancers. Produced via immunoSEQ multiplex PCR; TCRdb's table is partial and in-frame only. The sample consists of almost 70,000 clones, 80% to 90% of them appearing once. Germline V CDR1 and CDR2: SGHTA, FQGNSA. The CDR3 runs 16 residues. The V gene end was trimmed by 5 bases and the J gene end by 1 base; junction bases not matched to a gene: 7. This sequence joins TRBV7-2 and TRBJ2-5, with 10 nucleotides matching TRBD1. The source of this sequence is an adult with an advanced solid tumor such as melanoma, head and neck, liver or kidney cancer. Specimen: CD4+ or CD8+ T cells sorted from blood, collected in a trial of the OX40 agonist ivuxolimab. CDR3 loop: CASSLGGQGSQETQYF. CDR3 nucleotides: TGTGCCAGCAGCCTAGGGGGACAGGGGAGCCAAGAGACCCAGTACTTC.